One TCR beta chain is described in this entry. The target of this receptor is not known. No clone much larger than this one lies a single base away; base qualities are absent. The library was obtained by the immunoSEQ multiplex PCR assay. The multiplex PCR relied on a mix of 60 forward primers for TCR Vbeta segments and 13 reverse primers for TCR Jbeta segments. A multiplex PCR assay on genomic DNA amplified the CDR3 region of rearranged TCR beta genes. On the Illumina HiSeq System, the amplified TCR beta libraries were sequenced as 87-base-pair reads. The study's own analysis went as follows. In a later analysis, tens of millions of unique TCR beta chains were counted across the roughly 610 repertoires, and some 10 million of these chains were shared by at least two donors. To remove PCR and sequencing errors, raw reads were error-corrected and collapsed into unique sequences using a nearest-neighbor algorithm that merged closely related sequences. Alignment of CDR3 sequences to IMGT reference sequences was used to assign V, D and J gene segments. For a sequence to be retained, a match of at least six nucleotides to both a V gene segment and a J gene segment was required. A rearrangement counted as productive if the CDR3 had no stop codons and remained in frame with V and J, and every other rearrangement counted as non-productive. Following IMGT convention, CDR3 was defined as the stretch from the second conserved V-encoded cysteine to the conserved J-encoded phenylalanine. Sequences without an unambiguous match to a single V gene segment were excluded from the earlier analysis of about 640 of the donors. An earlier analysis of about 590 of the donors classified V segments as functional when productive rearrangements were above 56.7% and as segregating when the standard deviation between donors was above 5%. To diagnose cytomegalovirus status from the catalog of TCR beta chain sequences, a statistical classification framework was built. V and J gene assignment, in a later analysis, came from comparing TCR nucleotide sequences with IMGT/GENE-DB human TR gene sequences. A later analysis assigned CDR3 sequences and most-parsimonious VDJ recombination scenarios with the TCRdist pipeline. In a later analysis, every TCR beta chain was defined by the combination of its CDR3 amino acid sequence and its V-gene family, and reads without a unique V-gene family were dropped. As a way to deal with suspected cross-contamination and a sequencing artifact, a later analysis dropped hundreds of nucleotide sequences that were highly shared and had low generation probability. A later analysis calculated a clonal expansion index for each public chain from normalized within-repertoire ranks of inferred template counts. A later analysis computed generation probabilities with a VDJ recombination model fitted to out-of-frame rearrangements, and checked the results against IGoR. Hypergeometric tests were used in a later analysis to score TCR-TCR, TCR-HLA and TCR-CMV co-occurrence, with a repertoire-size bias correction applied to the TCR pairs. In a later analysis, false discovery rates were estimated by permuting HLA or CMV assignments 20 times. In a later analysis, co-occurring TCRs were grouped using DBSCAN, and TCRdist sequence similarity was added for clustering within HLA-allele-positive subsets. Repertoires with fewer than 30,000 or more than 120,000 public chains were left out of co-occurrence clustering, as were five repertoires with anomalous nucleotide sharing. TCRdb retrieved this table from immuneACCESS and kept in-frame rearrangements only. Not all clones are present; in checked studies, unresolved V genes account for under half, and no reason is known for the remainder. V, J and clone size reflect that table, while D and trimming were determined from the DNA. For this sample the table gives 150,000 or so clones, of which roughly 80% were detected only once. Of the sample, 2.5% to 3.5% falls within the top ten clones.

The entry originates in a study of cytomegalovirus exposure and HLA in healthy donors (dated by TCRdb to 2017 to 2019). Regarding the research as a whole: In an earlier analysis of fewer than 750 of the donors, about 270 Gb of sequence data and 90 million to 120 million unique TCR beta sequences from 180 million or so T cells were reported. An early release covering more than 500 HLA-typed donors comprised about 300 gigabases of sequencing data and around 85 million unique TCR sequences. Among the roughly 400 genotyped donors, around 81% belonged to the genetic ancestry cluster associated with self-reported Caucasian donors. The study aimed to test whether cataloging public T cell receptors could reveal signatures of past pathogen exposure. The study profiled the T cell repertoires of some 610 subjects by immunosequencing and related them to cytomegalovirus serostatus. Besides the first cohort of about 730 subjects, a separate validation cohort made up of 120 different subjects was used. To predict cytomegalovirus infection status, the study brought together high-throughput TCR immunosequencing, statistical association of individual TCRs with disease status, and machine learning. To study patterns of TCR occurrence, a later analysis re-analyzed previously published TCR beta repertoires from 666 donors and added high-resolution HLA genotyping. Rather than drawing on any new phenotypic data, the later analysis identified candidate immune exposures from TCR beta sequences and the way those sequences occurred across donors. An earlier analysis of approximately 640 of the donors applied high-throughput TCR beta sequencing to assess whether each TCR beta V gene segment acted as functional or pseudogenic. Donor age, sex, ethnicity and CMV serostatus were collected together with the repertoire data. A later genetic analysis took genome-wide SNP genotypes for about 60% of the roughly 670 donors and used that subset as a discovery cohort. All discovery cohort repertoires had been generated using a single sequencing platform. HLA typing included class I and class II loci at four-digit resolution. Typing coverage differed by locus: A, B, C, DRB1 and DQB1 were typed in roughly 620-640 donors, DQA1 in approximately 520, DPA1 in 600 to 610, and DPB1 in 450 to 490. Roughly 5 DR-DQ haplotypes were treated as single units for association and clustering because of strong linkage in the cohort. Across approximately 420 genotyped donors of the cohort, an average of about 220,000 unique TCR beta nucleotide sequences per donor were sequenced, and approximately 17% of those sequences were non-productive. Results the study describes overall, beyond this receptor: Because counts were too low, about 15 rarely observed V segments, including chromosome 9 orphons, were left out of the earlier analysis of 500 to 650 of the donors. The study gave a list of over 150 TCR beta chains associated with cytomegalovirus. Because HLA typing was unavailable for some donors at each locus, only the typed subset was used in association tests. Assigning TCR associations to individual alleles was difficult when HLA alleles, especially DR and DQ, strongly co-occurred. A later analysis associated around 16,000 TCR beta sequences with specific HLA alleles at a false discovery rate of 0.05. Most TCR sequences were seen in very few donors, while some public TCRs were found in many individuals. In a later analysis, HLA-associated TCR beta chains showed more clonal expansion and lower generation probabilities than non-associated chains that were equally common. Correlated functional status among segregating V segments might be attributable to linkage disequilibrium, but an unknown experimental factor could not be ruled out. This cohort had only TCR beta chains sequenced, and the lack of alpha or paired-chain data limited which features could be detected. A further reported finding was that TCR beta sequences accurately predicted the HLA-A and HLA-B alleles for most subjects in the first cohort. It was suggested by the authors that the approach could potentially be generalized to other disease states and immunological phenotypes. In vitro tests confirmed that a few of the cytomegalovirus-associated TCR beta chains recognize cytomegalovirus antigens. Some IMGT-functional V segments, including TRBV6-2 and TRBV6-3, could not be told apart with the 87-base-pair reads, so those segments were excluded. According to a later analysis, TCR association rates differed among HLA loci, with DRB1 alleles showing the most associated TCRs and HLA-C alleles showing the fewest. An earlier analysis of around 540 of the donors showed that most TCR beta V segments appeared in productive rearrangements either about 90% or about 30% of the time, which broadly matched IMGT annotations. According to a later genetic analysis, donors in an Asian-associated ancestry cluster had fewer N-insertions in productive TCRs than the approximately 650-donor mean. The classifier was reported to diagnose cytomegalovirus status with high specificity and sensitivity in both the original and validation cohorts. Sequencing depth was assumed to be roughly uniform across donors in the presence/absence analyses, though that assumption may not hold. A cluster of highly shared sequence variants was judged likely to be a technical artifact of the sequencing pipeline. Immune exposure information for the cohort was limited to CMV serostatus. V-gene and J-gene trimming of TCR beta chains was associated with a missense DCLRE1C variant in a later genetic analysis, and the association was replicated in an independent cohort. A later analysis found that most CMV-associated TCR beta chains appeared HLA-restricted, with HLA associations seemingly driven largely by CMV exposure. In a later analysis, several top co-occurrence clusters were reported to appear linked to parvovirus B19, influenza, CMV and Epstein-Barr virus.

The cohort comprised 710 or so healthy bone marrow donors. All cohort members were sampled while nominally healthy, although unrecorded immune exposures were likely present. The donor was CMV seronegative and was included in the group of hundreds of seronegative cohort members. Each donor provided a peripheral blood sample, and peripheral blood mononuclear cells were used for TCR beta sequencing. The Qiagen DNeasy Blood Extraction Kit was used to extract genomic DNA from the blood cell samples. CDR1 and CDR2 are read off the germline V gene as MNHEY and SVGAGI. At the junction V is shortened by 7 bases and J by 8 bases, with 8 bases in between. Taken from cysteine to phenylalanine, the CDR3 has 11 residues. The only DNA kept is the CDR3, 33 bases in frame from the first base.

Sequenced material: PBMCs. The TCR comes from a woman aged 40-49 years in good health and CMV-seronegative. The chain is assembled from TRBV6-5 and TRBJ2-2; the D region possibly corresponds to TRBD2 (6 bases align). The bases are TGTGCCAGCACCGGGACTGGGGAGCTGTTTTTT. Its coded protein is CASTGTGELFF.